The next 14 T cell receptor beta chains were all read from a single sample in a study of blood T cell repertoires in COVID-19. The data were produced by immunoSEQ multiplex PCR, yet TCRdb's version contains in-frame clones alone and is incomplete. The sample records approximately 200,000 clones, about 80% being singletons. Sequencing input: peripheral blood. These receptors were collected from a young woman who had recovered from COVID-19.

To note about this clone: Other DNA sequences in this sample translate to the same CDR3. V is TRBV10-2 and J is TRBJ1-2; 11 nucleotides align to TRBD1. V shed 7 bases and J 7 bases; nucleotides not matched to a gene: 5. From germline, CDR1 is WSHSY and CDR2 SAAADI. The CDR3 sequence is 13 residues long. The CDR3 reads CASTGQGASGYTF. The CDR3 nucleotides read TGCGCCAGCACCGGACAGGGGGCCTCTGGCTACACCTTC.

This chain links TRBV11-2 with TRBJ2-1, with D uncertain. From germline, CDR1 is SGHAT and CDR2 FQNNGV. The CDR3 has 18 amino acids. The V end was cut by 5 bases, the J end by 0 bases, with 20 bases between. CDR3 nucleotides: TGTGCCAGCAGCCCTATATGGGCATCCGATAGCTCCTACAATGAGCAGTTCTTC. Translated, it gives CASSPIWASDSSYNEQFF.

The chain recombines TRBV9 with TRBJ1-1, with 8 bases aligning to TRBD1. Germline CDR1 is SGDLS and CDR2 is YYNGEE. Trimming at V came to 0 bases and at J to 4 bases, leaving 5 bases not matched to a gene. The CDR3 is 15 amino acids. CDR3 bases: TGTGCCAGCAGCGTAGCCGGACAGGGACCCACTGAAGCTTTCTTT. This sequence encodes CASSVAGQGPTEAFF.

The rearrangement links TRBV11-2 to TRBJ2-7; D is unclear. The V gene lost 0 bases and the J gene lost 5 bases, with 11 bases spanning the gap. Germline V gene data show CDR1 as SGHAT and CDR2 as FQNNGV. The CDR3 has 14 residues. CDR3 region: CASSLDLAFDEQYF. The DNA for the CDR3 is TGTGCCAGCAGCTTAGATTTGGCCTTCGACGAGCAGTACTTC.

This clone was counted between two and nine times. V gene TRBV30 combines with J gene TRBJ2-7; maybe TRBD2 (5 bases). The germline V gene has CDR1 GTSNPN and CDR2 SVGIG (reference sequence). The CDR3 covers 14 residues. V lost 8 bases to trimming and J lost 2 bases, with 19 bases between them. CDR3 bases: TGTGCCATTACCCGAGGGAAGGTAACCTACGAGCAGTACTTC. Protein: CAITRGKVTYEQYF.

The chain carries TRBV5-1 and TRBJ2-7, with TRBD1 matching over 9 bases. V lost 4 bases, J lost 5 bases, and 7 bases stayed unmatched. CDR3 length: 14 residues. The V gene's germline CDR1 is SGHRS and CDR2 YFSETQ. This CDR3 is CASSRGDRAHEQYF. DNA of the CDR3: TGCGCCAGCAGCCGAGGGGACAGGGCTCACGAGCAGTACTTC.

The chain couples TRBV25-1 to TRBJ1-6, with a tentative D call TRBD1 (6 bases). CDR3 length equals 15 residues. The germline CDR1 and CDR2 sequences are MGHDK and SYGVNS. V lost 3 bases and J 6 bases, leaving 12 bases between the germline ends. The CDR3 coding sequence is TGTGCCAGCAGTGACCTCCGGGACACTAATTCACCCCTCCACTTT. Amino acid sequence: CASSDLRDTNSPLHF.

The chain employs TRBV20-1 and TRBJ1-4, with TRBD1 identical over 8 bases. The trim removed 3 bases at V and 5 bases at J, leaving 2 bases unmatched. This CDR3 has 13 amino acids. CDR1 and CDR2 from the germline V gene are DFQATT and SNEGSKA (reference sequence). CDR3 sequence reads: CSASRQGNEKLFF. CDR3 coding DNA: TGCAGTGCTAGTAGACAGGGGAATGAAAAACTGTTTTTT.

The J gene is TRBJ2-2, the V gene TRBV5-1; tentative D call: TRBD2 (6 bases). In germline, CDR1 is SGHRS, CDR2 YFSETQ. This CDR3 has 17 amino acids. V lost 0 bases to trimming and J lost 1 base, with 13 bases between them. In DNA, the CDR3 is TGCGCCAGCAGCTTGGCCGCGCGGGACCAGAACACCGGGGAGCTGTTTTTT. Protein: CASSLAARDQNTGELFF.

V is TRBV24-1 and J is TRBJ2-1; the D is unclear. The germline V and J ends were trimmed by 2 bases and 2 bases, with 6 bases remaining between them. Germline CDR1 is KGHDR and CDR2 is SFDVKD. CDR3 length equals 14 residues. CDR3 sequence reads: CATSDWAAYNEQFF. DNA for the CDR3: TGTGCCACCAGTGATTGGGCAGCCTACAATGAGCAGTTCTTC.

The genes are TRBV19 and TRBJ2-3; 8 bases line up with TRBD2. There are 14 residues in the CDR3. The junction had 5 bases not matched to a gene; V was cut back by 7 bases and J by 2 bases. Germline V gene sequence: CDR1 LNHDA, CDR2 SQIVND (reference sequence). This CDR3 is CASKKRENTDTQYF. For the CDR3, the DNA is TGTGCCAGTAAGAAGCGGGAGAACACAGATACGCAGTATTTT.

CDR3 nucleotide sequence: TGTGCCAGCAGCTTAGAGGGTCAGGACTCGAAATTTCAAGAGACCCAGTACTTC. Its translation: CASSLEGQDSKFQETQYF. V is TRBV7-2 and J is TRBJ2-5; weak D call: TRBD2 (5 bases). The CDR3 is made up of 18 amino acids. Germline assignment: CDR1 SGHTA and CDR2 FQGNSA. Between the trimmed V and J ends, which lost 1 base and 2 bases, there was a span of 20 bases.

CDR3 in DNA: TGCGCCAGCAGCTTGGTCCAGGGCGGGAAACACTATGGCTACACCTTC. Protein: CASSLVQGGKHYGYTF. J is TRBJ1-2 and V is TRBV5-1; a possible D gene is TRBD1 (5 bases). The CDR3 extends over 16 amino acids. Trimming took 0 bases from V and 3 from J, leaving 15 bases between them. The germline gives CDR1 SGHRS, CDR2 YFSETQ.

This clone was counted once. The chain combines TRBV9 with TRBJ2-7; tentative D call: TRBD1 (5 bases). This CDR3 is 14 amino acids long. The germline gives CDR1 SGDLS, CDR2 YYNGEE. V lost 5 bases, J lost 3 bases, and 15 bases lay in between. CDR3 loop: CASSAGAGNYEQYF. As DNA, the CDR3 is TGTGCCAGCAGTGCTGGGGCAGGGAACTACGAGCAGTACTTC.